Presented here are 2 T cell receptor beta chains from one specimen sequenced in a study of T cells after yellow fever vaccination. MiXCR was run by TCRdb on the 5' RACE reads, yielding one entry per CDR3 protein. The sample comprises about 310,000 distinct CDR3 sequences, less than 4.5% of which are singletons, and about a quarter rests with the top ten. Sample: PBMCs, taken on the day of the yellow fever booster vaccination. The source is a man aged 18-30 years who received the YFV17D yellow fever vaccine.

This clonotype has more than one count but fewer than ten. The J gene is TRBJ2-5, the V gene TRBV20-1; D is unresolved. V lost 5 bases, J lost 5 bases, and 9 bases lay in between. The germline V gene has CDR1 DFQATT and CDR2 SNEGSKA (reference sequence). There are 11 residues in the CDR3. CDR3 nucleotides: TGCAGTGCTTACCCTGTGGAGACCCAGTACTTC. This translates into CSAYPVETQYF.

This clonotype was seen once. The chain combines TRBV6-2 or TRBV6-3 with TRBJ2-1; 8 positions agree with TRBD2. V dropped 2 bases and J dropped 5; count of bases not matched to a gene: 8. CDR1 is MNHEY and CDR2 is SVGEGT in the germline V gene. This CDR3 region has 16 residues. DNA for the CDR3: TGTGCCAGCAGTTACCACGGGGGGGCTGGGAACAATGAGCAGTTCTTC. It codes for CASSYHGGAGNNEQFF.